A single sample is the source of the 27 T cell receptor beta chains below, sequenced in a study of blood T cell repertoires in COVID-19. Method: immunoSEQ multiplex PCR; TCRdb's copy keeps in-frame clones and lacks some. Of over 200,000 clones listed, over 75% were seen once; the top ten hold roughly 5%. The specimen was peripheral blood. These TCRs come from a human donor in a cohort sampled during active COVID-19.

The chain's CDR3 is CASGLLYEQYF. CDR3 sequence (DNA): TGTGCTAGTGGCCTTCTCTACGAGCAGTACTTC. The chain employs TRBV12-5 and TRBJ2-7, with unresolved D. The V end lost 6 bases, the J end lost 3 bases, and 6 bases lay between the germline ends. The CDR3 covers 11 residues. Germline CDR1 is LGHNT and CDR2 is FRNRAP.

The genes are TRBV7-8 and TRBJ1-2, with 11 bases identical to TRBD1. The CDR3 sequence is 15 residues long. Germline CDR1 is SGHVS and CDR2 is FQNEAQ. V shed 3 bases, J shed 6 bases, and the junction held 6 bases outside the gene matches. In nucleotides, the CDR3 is TGTGCCAGCAGCTTGGACAGGGGGCGAGCTAATGGCTACACCTTC. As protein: CASSLDRGRANGYTF.

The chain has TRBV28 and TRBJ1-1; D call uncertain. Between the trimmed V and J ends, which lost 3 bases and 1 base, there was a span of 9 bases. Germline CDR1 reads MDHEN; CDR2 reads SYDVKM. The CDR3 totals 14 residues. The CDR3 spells CASSFLAGNTEAFF. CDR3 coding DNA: TGTGCCAGCAGTTTTTTGGCTGGGAACACTGAAGCTTTCTTT.

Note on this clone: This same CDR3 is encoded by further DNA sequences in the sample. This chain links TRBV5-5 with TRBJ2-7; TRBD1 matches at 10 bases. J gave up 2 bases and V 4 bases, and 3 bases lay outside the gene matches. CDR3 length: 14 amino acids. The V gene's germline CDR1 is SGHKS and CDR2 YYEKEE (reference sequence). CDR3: CASSLGQGPYEQYF. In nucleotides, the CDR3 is TGTGCCAGCAGCCTGGGACAGGGGCCCTACGAGCAGTACTTC.

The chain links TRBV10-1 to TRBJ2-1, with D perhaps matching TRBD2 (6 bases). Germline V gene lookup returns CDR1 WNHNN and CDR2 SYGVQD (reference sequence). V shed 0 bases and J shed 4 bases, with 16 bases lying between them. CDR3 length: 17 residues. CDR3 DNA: TGCGCCAGCAGTGAGTCGTCGCGGGGAGTATATTACAATGAGCAGTTCTTC. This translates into CASSESSRGVYYNEQFF.

Here the CDR3 DNA reads TGTGCCAGCAGTGACGGACAGGGAGGAACCGGGGAGCTGTTTTTT. This encodes CASSDGQGGTGELFF. The rearrangement uses TRBV2 and TRBJ2-2; 8 bases match TRBD1. Trimming cost V 3 bases and J 5 bases; bases outside gene matches: 5. The CDR3 runs to 15 residues. Germline CDR1 reads SNHLY; CDR2 reads FYNNEI.

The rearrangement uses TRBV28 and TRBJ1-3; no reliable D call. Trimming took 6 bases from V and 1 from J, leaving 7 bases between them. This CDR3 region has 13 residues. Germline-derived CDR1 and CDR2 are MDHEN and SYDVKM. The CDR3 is CASRAHSGNTIYF. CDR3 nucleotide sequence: TGTGCCAGCAGGGCCCATTCTGGAAACACCATATATTTT.

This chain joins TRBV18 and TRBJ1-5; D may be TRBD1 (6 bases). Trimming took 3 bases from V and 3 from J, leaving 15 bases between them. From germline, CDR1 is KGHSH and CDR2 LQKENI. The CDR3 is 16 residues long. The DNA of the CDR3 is TGTGCCAGCTCACCCCTCCCCCCAGGGGACAATCAGCCCCAGCATTTT. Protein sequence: CASSPLPPGDNQPQHF.

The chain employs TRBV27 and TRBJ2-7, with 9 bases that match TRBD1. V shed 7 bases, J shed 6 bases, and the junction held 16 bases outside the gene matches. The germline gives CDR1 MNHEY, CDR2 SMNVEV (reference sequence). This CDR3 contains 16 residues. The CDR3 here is CASTTLRGTGTLEQYF. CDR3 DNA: TGTGCCAGCACCACGTTAAGGGGGACAGGGACCCTCGAGCAGTACTTC.

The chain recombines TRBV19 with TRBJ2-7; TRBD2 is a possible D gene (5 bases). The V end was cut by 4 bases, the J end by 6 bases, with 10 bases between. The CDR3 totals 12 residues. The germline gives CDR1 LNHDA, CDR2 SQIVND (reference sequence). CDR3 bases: TGTGCCAGTAGTACCTCCAGCGGCGAGCAGTACTTC. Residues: CASSTSSGEQYF.

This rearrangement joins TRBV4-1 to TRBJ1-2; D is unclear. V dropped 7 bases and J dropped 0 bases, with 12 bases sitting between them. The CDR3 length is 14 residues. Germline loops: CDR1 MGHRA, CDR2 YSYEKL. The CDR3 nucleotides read TGCGCCAGCAAGCTAGCAGGAACTAACTATGGCTACACCTTC. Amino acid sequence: CASKLAGTNYGYTF.

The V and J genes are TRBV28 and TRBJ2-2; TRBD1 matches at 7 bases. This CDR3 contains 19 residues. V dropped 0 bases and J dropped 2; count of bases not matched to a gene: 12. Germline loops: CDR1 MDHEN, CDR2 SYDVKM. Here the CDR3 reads CASSLWTGSGTVNTGELFF. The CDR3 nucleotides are TGTGCCAGCAGTTTATGGACAGGGTCCGGGACAGTAAACACCGGGGAGCTGTTTTTT.

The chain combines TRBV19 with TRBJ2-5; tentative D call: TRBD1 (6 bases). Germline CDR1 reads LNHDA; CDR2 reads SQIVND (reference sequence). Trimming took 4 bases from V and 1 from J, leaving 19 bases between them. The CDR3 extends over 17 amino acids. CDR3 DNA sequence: TGTGCCAGTAGTACCCCTGCCATTGGGGGCCTCCAAGAGACCCAGTACTTC. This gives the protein CASSTPAIGGLQETQYF.

This CDR3 reads CASSQGTDQPQHF. The CDR3 DNA sequence: TGCGCCAGCAGCCAAGGTACAGACCAGCCCCAGCATTTT. V gene TRBV4-3 combines with J gene TRBJ1-5; the D is unclear. This CDR3 contains 13 residues. Germline CDR1 LGHNA, CDR2 YSLEER. V gave up 1 base and J gave up 7 bases, with 8 bases separating them.

DNA for the CDR3: TGTGCCAGCAGCGTATTCCCTAGCGCAACCTACGAGCAGTACTTC. Translated: CASSVFPSATYEQYF. The chain carries TRBV9 and TRBJ2-7, with D possibly being TRBD2 (6 bases). Germline-derived CDR1 and CDR2 are SGDLS and YYNGEE. CDR3 length: 15 residues. Between the trimmed V and J ends, which lost 1 base and 2 bases, there was a span of 13 bases.

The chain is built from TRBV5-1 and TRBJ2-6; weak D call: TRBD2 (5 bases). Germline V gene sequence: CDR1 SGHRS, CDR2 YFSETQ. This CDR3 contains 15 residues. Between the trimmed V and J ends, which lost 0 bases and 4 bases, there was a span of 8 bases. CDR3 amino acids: CASSLAGVGANVLTF. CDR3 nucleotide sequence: TGCGCCAGCAGCTTGGCCGGGGTCGGGGCCAACGTCCTGACTTTC.

CDR3 nucleotide sequence: TGTGCCATCAGTGACAGTTGGGAACTAGCGGAGCCAGATACGCAGTATTTT. This translates into CAISDSWELAEPDTQYF. The chain has TRBV10-3 and TRBJ2-3; 8 bases map to TRBD2. The CDR3 has 17 residues. The V gene's germline CDR1 is ENHRY and CDR2 SYGVKD. The V gene end was trimmed by 3 bases and the J gene end by 4 bases; junction bases not matched to a gene: 12.

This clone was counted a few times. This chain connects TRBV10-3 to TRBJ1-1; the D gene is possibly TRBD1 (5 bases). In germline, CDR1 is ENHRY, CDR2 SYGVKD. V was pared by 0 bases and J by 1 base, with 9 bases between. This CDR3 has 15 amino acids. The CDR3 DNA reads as TGTGCCATCAGTGAGTCGGGGCGGGGGAACACTGAAGCTTTCTTT. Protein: CAISESGRGNTEAFF.

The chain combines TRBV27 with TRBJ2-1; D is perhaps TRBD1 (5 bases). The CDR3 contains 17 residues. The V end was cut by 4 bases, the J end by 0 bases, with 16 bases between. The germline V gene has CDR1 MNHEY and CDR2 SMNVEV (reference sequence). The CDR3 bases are TGTGCCAGCAGTTCGCCGGGCCTTAGGGGCTCCTACAATGAGCAGTTCTTC. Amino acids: CASSSPGLRGSYNEQFF.

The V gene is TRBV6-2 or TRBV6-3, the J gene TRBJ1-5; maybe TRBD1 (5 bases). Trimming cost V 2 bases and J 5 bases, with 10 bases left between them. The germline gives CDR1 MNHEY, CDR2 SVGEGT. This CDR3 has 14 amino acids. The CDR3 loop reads CASSYGAVYQPQHF. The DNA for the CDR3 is TGTGCCAGCAGTTACGGGGCAGTATATCAGCCCCAGCATTTT.

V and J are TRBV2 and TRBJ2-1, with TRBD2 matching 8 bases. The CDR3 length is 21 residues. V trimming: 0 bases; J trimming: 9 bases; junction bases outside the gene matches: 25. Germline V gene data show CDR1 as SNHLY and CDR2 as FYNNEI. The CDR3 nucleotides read TGTGCCAGCAGTGAAGCGCCGGGACTTCCCGGAGGTGACGGGAGGGCCACTGAGCAGTTCTTC. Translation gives CASSEAPGLPGGDGRATEQFF. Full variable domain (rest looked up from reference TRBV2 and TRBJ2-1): EPEVTQTPSHQVTQMGQEVILRCVPISNHLYFYWYRQILGQKVEFLVSFYNNEISEKSEIFDDQFSVERPDGSNFTLKIRSTKLEDSAMYFCASSEAPGLPGGDGRATEQFFGPGTRLTVL.

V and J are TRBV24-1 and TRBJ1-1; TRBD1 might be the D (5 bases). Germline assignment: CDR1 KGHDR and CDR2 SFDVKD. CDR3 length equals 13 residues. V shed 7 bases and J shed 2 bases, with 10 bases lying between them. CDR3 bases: TGTGCCACCAGAAGCCAGGGAAACACTGAAGCTTTCTTT. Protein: CATRSQGNTEAFF.

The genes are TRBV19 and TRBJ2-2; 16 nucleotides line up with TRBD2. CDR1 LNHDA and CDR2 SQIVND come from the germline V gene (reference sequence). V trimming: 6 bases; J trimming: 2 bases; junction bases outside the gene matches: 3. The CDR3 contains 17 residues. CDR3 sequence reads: CASSGTSGRVNTGELFF. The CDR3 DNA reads TGTGCCAGTAGCGGGACTAGCGGGAGGGTCAACACCGGGGAGCTGTTTTTT.

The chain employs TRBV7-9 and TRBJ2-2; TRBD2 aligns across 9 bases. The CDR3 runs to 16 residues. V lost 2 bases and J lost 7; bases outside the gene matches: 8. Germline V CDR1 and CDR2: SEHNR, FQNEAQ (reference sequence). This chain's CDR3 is CASSLRLAGRNGELFF. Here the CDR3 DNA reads TGTGCCAGCAGCTTAAGGCTAGCGGGAAGGAACGGGGAGCTGTTTTTT.

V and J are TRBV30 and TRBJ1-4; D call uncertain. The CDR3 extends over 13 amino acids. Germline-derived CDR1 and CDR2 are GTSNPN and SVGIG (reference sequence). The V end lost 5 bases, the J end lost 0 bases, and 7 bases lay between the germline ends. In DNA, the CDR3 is TGTGCCTGGGGACTCTCAACTAATGAAAAACTGTTTTTT. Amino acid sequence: CAWGLSTNEKLFF.

The CDR3 region is CASSPVPGQGHSNQPQHF. CDR3 nucleotides: TGTGCCAGCAGCCCCGTCCCGGGACAGGGTCATAGCAATCAGCCCCAGCATTTT. The rearrangement links TRBV7-8 to TRBJ1-5, with 9 bases identical to TRBD1. Per germline, CDR1 SGHVS and CDR2 FQNEAQ. The V segment lost 5 bases and the J segment 0 bases; nucleotides outside the gene matches: 11. This CDR3 contains 18 residues.

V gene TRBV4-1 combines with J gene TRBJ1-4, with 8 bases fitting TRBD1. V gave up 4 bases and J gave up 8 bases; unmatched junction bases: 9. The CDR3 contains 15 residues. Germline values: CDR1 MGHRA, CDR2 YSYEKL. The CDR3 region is CASSPATGVGEKLFF. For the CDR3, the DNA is TGCGCCAGCAGCCCCGCGACAGGGGTAGGCGAAAAACTGTTTTTT.